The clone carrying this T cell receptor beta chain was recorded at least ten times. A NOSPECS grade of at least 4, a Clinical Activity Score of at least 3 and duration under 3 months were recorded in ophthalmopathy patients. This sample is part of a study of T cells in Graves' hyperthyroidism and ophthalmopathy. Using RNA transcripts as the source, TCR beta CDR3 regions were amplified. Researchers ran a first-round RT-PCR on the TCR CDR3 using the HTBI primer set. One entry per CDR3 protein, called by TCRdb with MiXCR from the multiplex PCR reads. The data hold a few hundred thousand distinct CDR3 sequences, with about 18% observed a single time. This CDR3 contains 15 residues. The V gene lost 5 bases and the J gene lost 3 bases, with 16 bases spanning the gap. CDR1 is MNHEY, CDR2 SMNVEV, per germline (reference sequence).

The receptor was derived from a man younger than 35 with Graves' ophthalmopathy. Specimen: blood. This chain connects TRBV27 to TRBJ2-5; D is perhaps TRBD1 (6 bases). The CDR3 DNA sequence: TGTGCCAGCAGTCCCGGGACACCCTGGGAAGAGACCCAGTACTTC. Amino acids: CASSPGTPWEETQYF.